The T cell receptor beta chain under discussion was sequenced for a study of cytotoxic CD8 clonotypes in ibrutinib-treated CLL. Looking at the study overall: Patient counts were roughly 10 relapsed/refractory, roughly 15 treatment-naive and about 18 IGHV unmutated. Overall study findings and caveats: A difference in sampling times existed between sustained-remission and progressing patients.

Concerning this clone: Its antigen is unidentified.

Sequenced by immunoSEQ multiplex PCR; TCRdb stores in-frame clones only, minus some. The sample holds 110,000 to 150,000 clones, 60% to 85% seen once. CDR1 is MNHEY, CDR2 SVGAGI, per germline. V gave up 4 bases and J gave up 6 bases, with 13 bases separating them. This CDR3 spans 15 amino acids. This TCR came from a human donor with chronic lymphocytic leukemia. The chain links TRBV6-5 to TRBJ1-6; tentatively, D is TRBD1 (5 bases). Sequenced material: PBMCs, taken after 12 months of ibrutinib treatment. The CDR3 sequence: CASSSQGRANSPLHF. The CDR3 DNA follows: TGTGCCAGCAGTTCCCAGGGTAGGGCTAATTCACCCCTCCACTTT.